The source of this T cell receptor (beta chain) is a study of cytomegalovirus exposure and HLA in healthy donors. V gave up 1 base and J gave up 8 bases, with 17 bases separating them. The CDR3 spans 14 residues. CDR1 is GTSNPN, CDR2 SVGIG, per germline (reference sequence). Clones were read by immunoSEQ multiplex PCR, and TCRdb kept only the in-frame ones, dropping some. The sample shows some 86,000 clones, approximately 93% of them seen only once. The TCR comes from a woman under 40 in good health and CMV-seronegative. The source material was PBMCs. The V gene is TRBV30, the J gene TRBJ1-2; D not resolved. The CDR3 DNA sequence: TGTGCCTGGAGTGGGCTAATCGGGGAACGGGGCTACACCTTC. Encoded protein: CAWSGLIGERGYTF.